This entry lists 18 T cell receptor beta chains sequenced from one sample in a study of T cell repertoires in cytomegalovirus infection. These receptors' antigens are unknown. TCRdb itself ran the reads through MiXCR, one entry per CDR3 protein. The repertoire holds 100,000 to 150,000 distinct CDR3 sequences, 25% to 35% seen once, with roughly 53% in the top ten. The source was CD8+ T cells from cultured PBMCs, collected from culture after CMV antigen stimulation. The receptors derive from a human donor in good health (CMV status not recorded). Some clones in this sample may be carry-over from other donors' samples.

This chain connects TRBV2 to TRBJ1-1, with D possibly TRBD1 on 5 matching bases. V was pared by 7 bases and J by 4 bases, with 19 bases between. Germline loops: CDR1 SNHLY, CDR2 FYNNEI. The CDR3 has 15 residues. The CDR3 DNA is TGTGCCAGCACCCTAGACGGGGGGTCGGGCACTGAAGCTTTCTTT. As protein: CASTLDGGSGTEAFF.

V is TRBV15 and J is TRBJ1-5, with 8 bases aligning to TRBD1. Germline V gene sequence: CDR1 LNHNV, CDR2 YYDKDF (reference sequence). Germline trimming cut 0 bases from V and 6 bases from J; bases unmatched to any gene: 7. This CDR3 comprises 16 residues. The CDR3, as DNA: TGTGCCACCAGCAGAGATGGACAGGGTGTCGGTCAGCCCCAGCATTTT. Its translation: CATSRDGQGVGQPQHF.

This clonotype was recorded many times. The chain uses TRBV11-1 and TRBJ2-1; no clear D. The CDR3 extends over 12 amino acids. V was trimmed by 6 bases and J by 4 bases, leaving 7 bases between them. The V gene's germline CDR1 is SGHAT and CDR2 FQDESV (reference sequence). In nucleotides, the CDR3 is TGTGCCAGCAGTTTCGCATACAATGAGCAGTTCTTC. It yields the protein CASSFAYNEQFF.

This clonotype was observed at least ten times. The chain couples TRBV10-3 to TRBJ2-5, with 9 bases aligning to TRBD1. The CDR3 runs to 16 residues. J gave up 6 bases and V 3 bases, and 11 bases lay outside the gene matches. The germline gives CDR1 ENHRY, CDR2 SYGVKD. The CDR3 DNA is TGTGCCATCAGTGAAATGGGGGACAGGGCCAAGAAGACCCAGTACTTC. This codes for CAISEMGDRAKKTQYF.

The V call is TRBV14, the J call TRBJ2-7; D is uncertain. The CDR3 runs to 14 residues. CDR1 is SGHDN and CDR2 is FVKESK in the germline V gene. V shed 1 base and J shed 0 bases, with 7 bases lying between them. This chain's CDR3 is CASSQGRLSYEQYF. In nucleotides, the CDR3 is TGTGCCAGCAGCCAAGGGCGGCTCTCCTACGAGCAGTACTTC.

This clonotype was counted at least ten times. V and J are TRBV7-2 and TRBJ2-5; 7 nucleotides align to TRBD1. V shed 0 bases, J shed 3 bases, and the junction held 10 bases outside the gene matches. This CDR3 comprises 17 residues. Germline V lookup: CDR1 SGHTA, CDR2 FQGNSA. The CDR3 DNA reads TGTGCCAGCAGCTTAGCGGGCCTGGGACAGCGAGAAGAGACCCAGTACTTC. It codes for CASSLAGLGQREETQYF. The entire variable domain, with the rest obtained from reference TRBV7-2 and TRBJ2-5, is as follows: GAGVSQSPSNKVTEKGKDVELRCDPISGHTALYWYRQSLGQGLEFLIYFQGNSAPDKSGLPSDRFSAERTGGSVSTLTIQRTQQEDSAVYLCASSLAGLGQREETQYFGPGTRLLVL.

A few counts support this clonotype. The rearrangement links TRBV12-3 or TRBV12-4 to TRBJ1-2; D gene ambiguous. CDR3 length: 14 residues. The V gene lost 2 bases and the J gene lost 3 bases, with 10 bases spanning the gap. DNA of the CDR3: TGTGCCAGCAGTTTAATCATCGGTGACTATGGCTACACCTTC. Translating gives CASSLIIGDYGYTF.

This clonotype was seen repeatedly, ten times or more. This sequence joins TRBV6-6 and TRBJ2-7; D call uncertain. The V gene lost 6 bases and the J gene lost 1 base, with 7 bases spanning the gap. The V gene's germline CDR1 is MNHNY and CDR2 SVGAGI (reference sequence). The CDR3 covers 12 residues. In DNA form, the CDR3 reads TGTGCCAGCAGCCCAGGTTCCTACGAGCAGTACTTC. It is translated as CASSPGSYEQYF.

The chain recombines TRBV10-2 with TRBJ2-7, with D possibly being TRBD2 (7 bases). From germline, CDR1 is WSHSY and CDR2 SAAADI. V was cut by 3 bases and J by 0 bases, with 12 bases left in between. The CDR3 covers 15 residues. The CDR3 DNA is TGCGCCAGCAGTGAAGGGGGGGAACCCTCCTACGAGCAGTACTTC. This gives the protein CASSEGGEPSYEQYF.

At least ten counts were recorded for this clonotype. The DNA for the CDR3 is TGTGCCATCTCCCGAATGAGCGGGGGGCCCTCGGAGAGCGGGGAGCTGTTTTTT. Translated, it gives CAISRMSGGPSESGELFF. The V gene is TRBV10-3, the J gene TRBJ2-2; 9 bases map to TRBD2. The germline V gene encodes CDR1 ENHRY and CDR2 SYGVKD. V shed 8 bases and J 7 bases; nucleotides not matched to a gene: 20. The CDR3 is made up of 18 amino acids.

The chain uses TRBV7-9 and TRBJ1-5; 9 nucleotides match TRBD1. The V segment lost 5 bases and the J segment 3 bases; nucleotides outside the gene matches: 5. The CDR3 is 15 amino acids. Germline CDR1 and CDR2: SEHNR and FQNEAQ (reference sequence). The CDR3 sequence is CASSTGTGFNQPQHF. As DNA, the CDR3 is TGTGCCAGCAGCACCGGGACAGGGTTCAATCAGCCCCAGCATTTT. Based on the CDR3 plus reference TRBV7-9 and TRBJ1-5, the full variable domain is DTGVSQNPRHKITKRGQNVTFRCDPISEHNRLYWYRQTLGQGPEFLTYFQNEAQLEKSRLLSDRFSAERPKGSFSTLEIQRTEQGDSAMYLCASSTGTGFNQPQHFGDGTRLSIL.

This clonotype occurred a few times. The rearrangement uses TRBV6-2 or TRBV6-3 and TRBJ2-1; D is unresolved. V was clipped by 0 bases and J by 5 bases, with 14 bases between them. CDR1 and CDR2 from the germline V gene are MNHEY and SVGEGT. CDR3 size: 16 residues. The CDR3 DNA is TGTGCCAGCAGTTACTCGATGAGGAGTGTTGACAATGAGCAGTTCTTC. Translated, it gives CASSYSMRSVDNEQFF.

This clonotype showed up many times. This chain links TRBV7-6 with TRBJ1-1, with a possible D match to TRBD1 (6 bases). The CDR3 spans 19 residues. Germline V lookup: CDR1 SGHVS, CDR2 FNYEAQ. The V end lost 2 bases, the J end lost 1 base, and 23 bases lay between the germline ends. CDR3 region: CASSLRSGTGTGTNTEAFF. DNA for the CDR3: TGTGCCAGCAGCTTAAGGAGCGGAACGGGAACAGGGACGAACACTGAAGCTTTCTTT.

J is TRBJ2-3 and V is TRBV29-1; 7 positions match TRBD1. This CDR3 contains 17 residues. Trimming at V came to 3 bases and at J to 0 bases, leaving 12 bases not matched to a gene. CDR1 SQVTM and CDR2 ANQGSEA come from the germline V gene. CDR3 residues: CSVDDVDRLFSTDTQYF. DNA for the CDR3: TGCAGCGTTGATGATGTGGACAGGTTGTTTAGCACAGATACGCAGTATTTT.

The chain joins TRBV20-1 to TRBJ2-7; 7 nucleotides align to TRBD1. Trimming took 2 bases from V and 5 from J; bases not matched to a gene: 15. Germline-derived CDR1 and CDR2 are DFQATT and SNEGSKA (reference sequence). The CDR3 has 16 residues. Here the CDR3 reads CSARSWTGLTFHEQYF. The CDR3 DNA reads TGCAGTGCTAGATCCTGGACAGGCCTAACCTTCCACGAGCAGTACTTC.

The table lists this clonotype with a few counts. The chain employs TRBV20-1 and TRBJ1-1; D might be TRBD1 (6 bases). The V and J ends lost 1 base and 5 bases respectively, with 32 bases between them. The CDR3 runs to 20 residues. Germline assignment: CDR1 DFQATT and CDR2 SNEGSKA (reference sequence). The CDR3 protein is CSARVLPRDIIVGDLTEAFF. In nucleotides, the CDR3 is TGCAGTGCTAGAGTTTTACCGAGGGACATCATCGTGGGGGATCTGACTGAAGCTTTCTTT.

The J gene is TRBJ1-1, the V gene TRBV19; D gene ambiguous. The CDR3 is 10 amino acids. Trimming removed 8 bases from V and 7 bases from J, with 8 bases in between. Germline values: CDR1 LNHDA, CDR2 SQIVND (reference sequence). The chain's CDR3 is CASWFGEAFF. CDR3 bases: TGTGCCAGTTGGTTCGGTGAAGCTTTCTTT.

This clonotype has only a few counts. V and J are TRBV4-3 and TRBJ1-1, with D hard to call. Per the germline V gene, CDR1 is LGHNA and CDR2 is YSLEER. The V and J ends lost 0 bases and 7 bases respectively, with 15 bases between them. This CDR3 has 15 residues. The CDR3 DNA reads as TGCGCCAGCAGCCAAGAATATAGAGGCGGGATTGAAGCTTTCTTT. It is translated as CASSQEYRGGIEAFF.